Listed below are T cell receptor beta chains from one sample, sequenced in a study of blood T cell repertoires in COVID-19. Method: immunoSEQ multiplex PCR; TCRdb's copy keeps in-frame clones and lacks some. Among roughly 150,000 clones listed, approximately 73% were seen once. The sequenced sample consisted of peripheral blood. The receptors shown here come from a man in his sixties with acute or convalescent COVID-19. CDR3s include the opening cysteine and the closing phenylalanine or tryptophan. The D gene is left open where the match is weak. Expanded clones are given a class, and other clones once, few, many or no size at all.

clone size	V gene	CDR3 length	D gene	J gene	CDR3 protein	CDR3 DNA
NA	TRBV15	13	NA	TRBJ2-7	CATSRDWGLEQYF	TGTGCCACCAGCAGAGATTGGGGGCTTGAGCAGTACTTC
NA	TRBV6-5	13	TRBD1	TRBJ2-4	CASSNDRVNIQYF	TGTGCCAGCAGCAATGACAGGGTGAACATTCAGTACTTC
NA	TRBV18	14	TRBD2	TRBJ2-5	CASSPPAGQETQYF	TGTGCCAGCTCACCACCAGCGGGGCAAGAGACCCAGTACTTC
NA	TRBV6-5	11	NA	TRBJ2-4	CASPGLDIQYF	TGTGCCAGCCCGGGACTCGACATTCAGTACTTC
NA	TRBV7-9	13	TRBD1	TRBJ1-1	CASSLSRDREAFF	TGTGCCAGCAGCTTATCAAGGGACAGGGAAGCTTTCTTT
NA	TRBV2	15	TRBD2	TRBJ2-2	CASSPGGANTGELFF	TGTGCCAGCAGCCCGGGAGGGGCGAACACCGGGGAGCTGTTTTTT
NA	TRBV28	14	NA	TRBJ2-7	CASIPGGPTYEQYF	TGTGCCAGCATCCCTGGAGGGCCTACCTACGAGCAGTACTTC
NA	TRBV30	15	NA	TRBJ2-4	CAWTPPLGGKNIQYF	TGTGCCTGGACCCCGCCCCTCGGGGGCAAAAACATTCAGTACTTC
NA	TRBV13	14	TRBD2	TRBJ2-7	CASSPGLAGYEQYF	TGTGCCAGCAGCCCGGGACTAGCTGGCTACGAGCAGTACTTC
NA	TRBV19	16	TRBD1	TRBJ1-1	CASSIVGQAGKAEAFF	TGTGCCAGTAGTATAGTAGGACAGGCGGGAAAGGCTGAAGCTTTCTTT
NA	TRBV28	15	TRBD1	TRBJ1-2	CASSLTGGLNYGYTF	TGTGCCAGCAGTTTGACAGGGGGCCTTAACTATGGCTACACCTTC
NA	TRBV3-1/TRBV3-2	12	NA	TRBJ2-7	CASSPNFREQYF	TGTGCCAGCAGCCCCAACTTTCGCGAGCAGTACTTC
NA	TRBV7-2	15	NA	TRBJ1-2	CASSLAFQGNYGYTF	TGTGCCAGCAGCTTAGCCTTCCAGGGGAACTATGGCTACACCTTC
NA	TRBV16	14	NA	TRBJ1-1	CASSQSPGNTEAFF	TGTGCCAGCAGCCAATCCCCGGGGAACACTGAAGCTTTCTTT
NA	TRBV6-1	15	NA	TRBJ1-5	CASSEQFNSNQPQHF	TGTGCCAGCAGTGAGCAGTTTAATAGCAATCAGCCCCAGCATTTT
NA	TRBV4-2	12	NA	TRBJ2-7	CASSQDAYEQYF	TGTGCCAGCAGCCAAGACGCCTACGAGCAGTACTTC
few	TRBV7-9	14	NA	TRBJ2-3	CASSLSLFTDTQYF	TGTGCCAGCAGCTTGTCCCTTTTCACAGATACGCAGTATTTT
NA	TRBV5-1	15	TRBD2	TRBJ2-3	CASSPPGLGLDTQYF	TGCGCCAGCAGTCCCCCGGGACTAGGTCTAGATACGCAGTATTTT
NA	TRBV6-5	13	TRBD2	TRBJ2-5	CASSPGGQETQYF	TGTGCCAGCAGCCCGGGGGGACAAGAGACCCAGTACTTC
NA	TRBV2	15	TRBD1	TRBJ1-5	CASSARTGRNQPQHF	TGTGCCAGCAGTGCCCGGACAGGGCGGAATCAGCCCCAGCATTTT
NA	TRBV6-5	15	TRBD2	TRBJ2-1	CASYRLAGGSGEQFF	TGTGCCAGCTATAGACTAGCGGGAGGGTCGGGTGAGCAGTTCTTC
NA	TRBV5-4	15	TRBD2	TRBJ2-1	CASSLGLAGGNEQFF	TGTGCCAGCAGCTTGGGACTAGCGGGAGGCAATGAGCAGTTCTTC
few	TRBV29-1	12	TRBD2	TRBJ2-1	CSVTGLAGEQFF	TGCAGCGTGACGGGACTAGCGGGGGAGCAGTTCTTC
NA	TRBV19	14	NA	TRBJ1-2	CASSIDRPGYGYTF	TGTGCCAGTAGTATAGATCGGCCAGGGTATGGCTACACCTTC
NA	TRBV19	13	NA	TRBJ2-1	CASSIGVYNEQFF	TGTGCCAGTAGTATCGGTGTGTACAATGAGCAGTTCTTC
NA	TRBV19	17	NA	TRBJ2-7	CASSIGLKEDSSYEQYF	TGTGCCAGTAGTATAGGCCTCAAGGAGGATAGCTCCTACGAGCAGTACTTC
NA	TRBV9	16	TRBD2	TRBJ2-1	CASSVGLAVHYNEQFF	TGTGCCAGCAGCGTAGGACTAGCGGTGCACTACAATGAGCAGTTCTTC
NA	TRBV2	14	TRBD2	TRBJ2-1	CAGTSAHSYNEQFF	TGTGCCGGGACTAGCGCCCACTCCTACAATGAGCAGTTCTTC
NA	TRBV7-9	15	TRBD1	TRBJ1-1	CASSLLTGANTEAFF	TGTGCCAGCAGCTTACTAACAGGGGCGAACACTGAAGCTTTCTTT
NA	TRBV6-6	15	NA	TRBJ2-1	CASSRSQGSYNEQFF	TGTGCCAGCAGTCGATCCCAGGGTTCCTACAATGAGCAGTTCTTC
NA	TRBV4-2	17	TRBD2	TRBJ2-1	CASSQDPVWGGFNEQFF	TGTGCCAGCAGCCAAGATCCTGTTTGGGGGGGGTTCAATGAGCAGTTCTTC
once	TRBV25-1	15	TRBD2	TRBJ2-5	CASSGDLAVGETQYF	TGTGCCAGCAGTGGGGACCTAGCGGTCGGAGAGACCCAGTACTTC
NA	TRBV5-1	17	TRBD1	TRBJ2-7	CASSLGQGARGSYEQYF	TGCGCCAGCAGCTTGGGACAGGGGGCGCGGGGCTCCTACGAGCAGTACTTC
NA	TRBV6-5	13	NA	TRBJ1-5	CASSYDSNQPQHF	TGTGCCAGCAGTTACGACTCAAATCAGCCCCAGCATTTT
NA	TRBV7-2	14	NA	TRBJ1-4	CASSLAGRPEKLFF	TGTGCCAGCAGCTTAGCAGGGAGGCCCGAAAAACTGTTTTTT
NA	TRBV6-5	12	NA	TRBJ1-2	CASTREGYGYTF	TGTGCCAGCACTAGGGAGGGTTATGGCTACACCTTC
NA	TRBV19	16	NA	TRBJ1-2	CASSNPAGGFLDGYTF	TGTGCCAGTAGTAACCCCGCGGGGGGCTTTCTGGATGGCTACACCTTC
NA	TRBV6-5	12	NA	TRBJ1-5	CASRYSNQPQHF	TGTGCCAGCAGGTATAGCAATCAGCCCCAGCATTTT
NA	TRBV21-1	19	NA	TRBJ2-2	CASSKGGQGSFLNTGELFF	TGTGCCAGCAGCAAAGGGGGACAGGGCTCCTTTCTCAACACCGGGGAGCTGTTTTTT
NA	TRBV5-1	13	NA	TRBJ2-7	CASNRGDTYEQYF	TGCGCCAGCAACAGAGGGGACACTTACGAGCAGTACTTC
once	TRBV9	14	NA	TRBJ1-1	CASSVVVGGTEAFF	TGTGCCAGCAGCGTAGTAGTGGGAGGGACTGAAGCTTTCTTT
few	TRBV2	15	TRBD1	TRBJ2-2	CASSGQGIRTGELFF	TGTGCCAGCAGTGGACAGGGGATACGCACCGGGGAGCTGTTTTTT
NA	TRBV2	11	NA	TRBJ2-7	CASSQEGEQYF	TGTGCCAGCAGTCAGGAGGGCGAGCAGTACTTC
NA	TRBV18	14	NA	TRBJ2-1	CASSSDTPYNEQFF	TGTGCCAGCTCATCCGACACCCCCTACAATGAGCAGTTCTTC
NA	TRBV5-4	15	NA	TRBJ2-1	CASSLGGLGGNEQFF	TGTGCCAGCAGCTTGGGAGGCTTGGGGGGCAATGAGCAGTTCTTC
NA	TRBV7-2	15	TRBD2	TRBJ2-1	CASRKPGLAGSEQFF	TGTGCCAGCAGAAAGCCGGGACTAGCGGGTTCTGAGCAGTTCTTC
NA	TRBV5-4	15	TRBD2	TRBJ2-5	CASSLVLAGVETQYF	TGTGCCAGCAGCTTGGTGCTAGCGGGAGTAGAGACCCAGTACTTC
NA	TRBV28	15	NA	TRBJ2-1	CASSVDSNPYNEQFF	TGTGCCAGCAGCGTGGACAGTAACCCTTACAATGAGCAGTTCTTC
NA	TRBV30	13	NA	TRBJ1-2	CAWSEGYNYGYTF	TGTGCCTGGTCGGAGGGATATAACTATGGCTACACCTTC
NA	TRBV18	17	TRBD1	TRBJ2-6	CASSPGQGAGGANVLTF	TGTGCCAGCTCCCCGGGACAGGGGGCTGGTGGGGCCAACGTCCTGACTTTC
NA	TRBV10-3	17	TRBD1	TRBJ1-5	CAISEMIGTGGHQPQHF	TGTGCCATCAGTGAAATGATAGGGACAGGGGGCCATCAGCCCCAGCATTTT
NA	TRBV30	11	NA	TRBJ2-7	CAWSLSYEQYF	TGTGCCTGGAGCCTTTCCTACGAGCAGTACTTC
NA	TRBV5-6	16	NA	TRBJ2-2	CASSFPDRRYTGELFF	TGTGCCAGCAGCTTTCCTGACAGGAGGTACACCGGGGAGCTGTTTTTT
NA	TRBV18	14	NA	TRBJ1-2	CASSPTAESYGYTF	TGTGCCAGCTCACCGACAGCCGAATCCTATGGCTACACCTTC